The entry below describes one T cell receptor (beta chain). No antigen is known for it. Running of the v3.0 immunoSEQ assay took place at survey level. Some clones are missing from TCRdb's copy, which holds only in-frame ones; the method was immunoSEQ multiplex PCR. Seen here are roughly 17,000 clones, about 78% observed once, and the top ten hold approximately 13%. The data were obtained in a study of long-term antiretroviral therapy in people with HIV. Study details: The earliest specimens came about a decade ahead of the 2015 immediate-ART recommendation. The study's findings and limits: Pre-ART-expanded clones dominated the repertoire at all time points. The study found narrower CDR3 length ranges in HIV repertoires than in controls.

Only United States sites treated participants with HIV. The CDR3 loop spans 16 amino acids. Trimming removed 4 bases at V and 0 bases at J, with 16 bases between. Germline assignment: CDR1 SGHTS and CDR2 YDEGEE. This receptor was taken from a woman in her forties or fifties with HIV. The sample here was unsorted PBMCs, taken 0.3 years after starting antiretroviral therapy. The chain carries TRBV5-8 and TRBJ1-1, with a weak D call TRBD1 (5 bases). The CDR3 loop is CASSIGHGMMNTEAFF. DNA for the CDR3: TGTGCCAGCAGCATAGGACACGGAATGATGAACACTGAAGCTTTCTTT. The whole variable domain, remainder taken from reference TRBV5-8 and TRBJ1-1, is EAGVTQSPTHLIKTRGQQATLRCSPISGHTSVYWYQQALGLGLQFLLWYDEGEERNRGNFPPRFSGRQFPNYSSELNVNALELEDSALYLCASSIGHGMMNTEAFFGQGTRLTVV.